The present T cell receptor beta chain was sequenced within a study of blood T cell repertoires in COVID-19. V lost 3 bases, J lost 4 bases, and 6 bases stayed unmatched. The CDR3 totals 15 residues. Germline lookup yields CDR1 MGHRA and CDR2 YSYEKL. The assay was immunoSEQ multiplex PCR, and TCRdb's table has in-frame clones only and misses some. The sample records about 160,000 clones, approximately 83% being singletons. The V and J genes are TRBV4-1 and TRBJ1-2; 9 positions agree with TRBD1. This sequence was found in a woman over 75 with active or convalescent COVID-19. Input material: peripheral blood. The CDR3 DNA reads as TGCGCCAGCAGCCATCAGACAGGGGGTATCTATGGCTACACCTTC. This gives the protein CASSHQTGGIYGYTF.